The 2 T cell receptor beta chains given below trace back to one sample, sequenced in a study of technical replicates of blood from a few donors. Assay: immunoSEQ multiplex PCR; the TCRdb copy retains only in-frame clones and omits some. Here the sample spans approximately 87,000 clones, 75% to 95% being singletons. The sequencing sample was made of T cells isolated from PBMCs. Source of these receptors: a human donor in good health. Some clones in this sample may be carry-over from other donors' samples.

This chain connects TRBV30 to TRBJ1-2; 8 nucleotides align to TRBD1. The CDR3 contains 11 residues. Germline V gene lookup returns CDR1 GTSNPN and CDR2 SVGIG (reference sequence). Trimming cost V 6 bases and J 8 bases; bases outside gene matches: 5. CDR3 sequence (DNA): TGTGCCTGCTCAGGGGGCGCCGGCTACACCTTC. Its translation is CACSGGAGYTF.

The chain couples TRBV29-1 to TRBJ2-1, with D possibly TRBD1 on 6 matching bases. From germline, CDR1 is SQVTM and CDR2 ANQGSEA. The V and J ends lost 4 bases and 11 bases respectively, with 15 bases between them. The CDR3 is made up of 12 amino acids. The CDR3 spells CSVVKGEHQQFF. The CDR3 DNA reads TGCAGCGTTGTGAAGGGGGAACATCAGCAGTTCTTC.